Sequencing of this T cell receptor (beta chain) was carried out in a study of CD4 T cells in relation to SARS-CoV-2 and coronaviruses. Across the study: ViraFEST: approximately 10-day antigen culture of PBMCs, then TCR beta CDR3 sequencing.

Before the COVID-19 pandemic, during about 2010-2018, CD4+ T cells were taken from unexposed donors. The cells were cultured for over eight days before CD4+ T cells were isolated. Unexposed-donor CD4+ T cells were probed with SARS-CoV-2 S/N and four cold-coronavirus spikes, cells permitting. On days 3 and 7, cultures got half fresh IL-2 medium. As concerns this clone: Its antigen is not identified.

Clones were sequenced by immunoSEQ multiplex PCR, and TCRdb holds only the in-frame ones, with some missing. The sample has around 24,000 clones, 70% to 80% seen once. V lost 5 bases and J lost 4; bases outside the gene matches: 5. The CDR3 consists of 15 residues. Per germline, CDR1 SEHNR and CDR2 FQNEAQ (reference sequence). The sequence derives from a human donor in good health. The sequencing sample was made of CD4+ T cells from PBMCs, cultured in vitro. The genes are TRBV7-9 and TRBJ2-6; 7 nucleotides align to TRBD1. CDR3 nucleotides: TGTGCCAGCAGCAACACAGGGGTAGGGGCCAACGTCCTGACTTTC. Protein product: CASSNTGVGANVLTF. The complete variable domain, with remaining parts taken from reference TRBV7-9 and TRBJ2-6, reads DTGVSQNPRHKITKRGQNVTFRCDPISEHNRLYWYRQTLGQGPEFLTYFQNEAQLEKSRLLSDRFSAERPKGSFSTLEIQRTEQGDSAMYLCASSNTGVGANVLTFGAGSRLTVL.